The clone carrying this T cell receptor (beta chain) was seen only a few times. The antigen is unknown. J gave up 2 bases and V 6 bases, and 13 bases lay outside the gene matches. The CDR3 has 18 residues. The V gene's germline CDR1 is MNHNS and CDR2 SASEGT. Constant-region reverse primers amplified full-length variable regions, followed by semi-nested Nested Universal Primer A PCR. TCRdb ran MiXCR on the 5' RACE reads and lists one entry per CDR3 protein. The table has over 50,000 distinct CDR3 sequences, around 24% seen once; the top ten hold approximately 3.4%. Notes on the study in general: In terms of TCR gene usage, tumor memory CD4+ T cells clustered together with blood and lymph node memory CD4+ cells, as well as with lymph node naive CD4+ cells. Greatest tumor Treg TCR overlap was with tumor naive CD4+ cells.

The gene calls are TRBV6-1 and TRBJ2-7; the match to TRBD2 covers 13 bases. The receptor comes from a female donor with breast cancer. Sequencing was carried out using tumor-infiltrating naive CD4+ T cells sorted from the breast tumor. The subset was: naive CD4+ T cells, CD4+CD45RA+CD25-. For the CDR3, the DNA is TGTGCCAGCAGGTCCGGGACTAGCGGGGTCGGGAGTACCTACGAGCAGTACTTC. It specifies CASRSGTSGVGSTYEQYF.